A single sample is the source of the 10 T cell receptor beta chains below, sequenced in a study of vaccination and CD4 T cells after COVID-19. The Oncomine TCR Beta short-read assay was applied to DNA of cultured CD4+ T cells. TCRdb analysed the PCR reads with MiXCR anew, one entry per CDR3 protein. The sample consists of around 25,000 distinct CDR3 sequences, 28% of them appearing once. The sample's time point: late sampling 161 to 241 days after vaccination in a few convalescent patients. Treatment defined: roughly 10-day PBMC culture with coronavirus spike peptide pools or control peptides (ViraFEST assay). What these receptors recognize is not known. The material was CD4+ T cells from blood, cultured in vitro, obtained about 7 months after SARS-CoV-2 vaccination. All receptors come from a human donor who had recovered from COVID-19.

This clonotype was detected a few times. Written as DNA, the CDR3 is TGTGCCAGCAGTTTAAGCTTTATGCCCGACAGGAGAGGTGGCTACACCTTC. Its translation: CASSLSFMPDRRGGYTF. The chain is built from TRBV27 and TRBJ1-2, with D possibly matching TRBD1 (6 bases). The CDR3 runs 17 residues. Trimming removed 2 bases from V and 7 bases from J, with 23 bases in between. Germline assignment: CDR1 MNHEY and CDR2 SMNVEV (reference sequence).

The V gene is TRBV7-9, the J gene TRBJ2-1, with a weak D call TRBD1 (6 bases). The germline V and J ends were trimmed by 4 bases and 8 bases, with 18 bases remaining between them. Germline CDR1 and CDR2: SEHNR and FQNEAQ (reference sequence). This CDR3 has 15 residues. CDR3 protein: CASSSGQWVPHEQFF. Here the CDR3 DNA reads TGTGCCAGCAGCTCCGGACAGTGGGTTCCCCATGAGCAGTTCTTC. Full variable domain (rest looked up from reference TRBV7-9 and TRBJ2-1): DTGVSQNPRHKITKRGQNVTFRCDPISEHNRLYWYRQTLGQGPEFLTYFQNEAQLEKSRLLSDRFSAERPKGSFSTLEIQRTEQGDSAMYLCASSSGQWVPHEQFFGPGTRLTVL.

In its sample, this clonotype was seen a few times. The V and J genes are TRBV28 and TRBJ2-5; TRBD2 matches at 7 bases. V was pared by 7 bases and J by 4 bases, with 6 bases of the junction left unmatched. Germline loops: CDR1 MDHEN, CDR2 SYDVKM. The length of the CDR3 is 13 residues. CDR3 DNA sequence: TGTGCCAGCATAGGGAGGGCCTCAGAGACCCAGTACTTC. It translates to CASIGRASETQYF.

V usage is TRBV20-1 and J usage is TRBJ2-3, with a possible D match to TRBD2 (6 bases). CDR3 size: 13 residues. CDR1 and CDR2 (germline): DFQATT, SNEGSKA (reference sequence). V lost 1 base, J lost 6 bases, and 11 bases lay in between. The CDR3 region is CSARGSGGDTQYF. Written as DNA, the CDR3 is TGCAGTGCTAGAGGCTCTGGGGGGGATACGCAGTATTTT.

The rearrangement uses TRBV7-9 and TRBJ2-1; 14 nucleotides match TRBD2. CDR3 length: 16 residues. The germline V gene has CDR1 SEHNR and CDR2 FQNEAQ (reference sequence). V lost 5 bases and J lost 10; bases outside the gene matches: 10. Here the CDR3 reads CASSAPGLAGVEEQFF. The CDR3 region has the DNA TGTGCCAGCAGCGCTCCGGGACTAGCGGGAGTAGAGGAGCAGTTCTTC.

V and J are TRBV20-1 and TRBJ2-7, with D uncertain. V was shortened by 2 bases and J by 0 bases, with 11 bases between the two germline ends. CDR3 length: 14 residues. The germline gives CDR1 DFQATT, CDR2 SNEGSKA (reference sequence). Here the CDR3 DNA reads TGCAGTGCTAGACTGGTTGCTAGCTCCTACGAGCAGTACTTC. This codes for CSARLVASSYEQYF.

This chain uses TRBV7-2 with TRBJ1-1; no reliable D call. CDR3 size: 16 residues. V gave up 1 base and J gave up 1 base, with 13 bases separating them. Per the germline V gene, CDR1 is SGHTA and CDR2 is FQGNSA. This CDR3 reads CASSLGLGLSNTEAFF. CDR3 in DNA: TGTGCCAGCAGCTTAGGGTTGGGCCTTTCGAACACTGAAGCTTTCTTT.

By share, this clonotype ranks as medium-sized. The CDR3 nucleotides read TGCAGTGCTAGACGAGGGAGTGTTGAGACCCAGTACTTC. Encoded protein: CSARRGSVETQYF. The chain uses TRBV20-1 and TRBJ2-5, with TRBD2 as a possible D gene (5 bases). Germline V gives CDR1 DFQATT, CDR2 SNEGSKA (reference sequence). Trimming stripped 2 bases from V and 5 bases from J, with 12 bases between. There are 13 residues in the CDR3.

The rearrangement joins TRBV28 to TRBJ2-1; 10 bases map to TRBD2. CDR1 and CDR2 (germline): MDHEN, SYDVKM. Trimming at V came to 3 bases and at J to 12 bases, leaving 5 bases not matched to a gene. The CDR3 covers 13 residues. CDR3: CASSLGSGRRQFF. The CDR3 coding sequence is TGTGCCAGCAGTTTGGGTAGCGGGAGGCGGCAGTTCTTC.

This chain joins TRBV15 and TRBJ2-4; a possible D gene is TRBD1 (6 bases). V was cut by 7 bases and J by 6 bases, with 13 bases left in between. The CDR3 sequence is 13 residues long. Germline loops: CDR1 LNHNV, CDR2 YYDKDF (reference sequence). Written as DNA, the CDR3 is TGTGCCACCACCCAGGGGTTTGGAAACATTCAGTACTTC. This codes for CATTQGFGNIQYF.